Following are 2 T cell receptor beta chains from one sample sequenced in a study of beta chain features in type 1 diabetes. Study-wide points: Type 1 diabetes patients had TCRB CDR3s that were shorter (moderately but significantly so) in all four CD4+ subsets.

All of the isolated RNA was reverse transcribed, so expressed TCRB transcripts were sequenced. Produced via immunoSEQ multiplex PCR; TCRdb's table is partial and in-frame only. Here the sample spans some 280,000 clones, over 11% being singletons. The antigens these receptors bind are not known. Sequencing used naive CD4+ T cells from blood. The receptor set was obtained from a man in his thirties or forties with type 1 diabetes.

This clone has a handful of counts. This chain uses TRBV11-1 with TRBJ2-3; no firm D call. The CDR3 spans 13 residues. The germline V and J ends were trimmed by 2 bases and 10 bases, with 13 bases remaining between them. From germline, CDR1 is SGHAT and CDR2 FQDESV (reference sequence). CDR3 bases: TGTGCCAGCAGCTTAATCGTGCGATCGCCGCAGTATTTT. Its protein is CASSLIVRSPQYF.

This clone was recorded a few times. The J gene is TRBJ2-5, the V gene TRBV30, with a possible D match to TRBD1 (5 bases). From germline, CDR1 is GTSNPN and CDR2 SVGIG (reference sequence). The CDR3 runs 13 residues. The germline V and J ends were trimmed by 3 bases and 5 bases, with 13 bases remaining between them. The CDR3 loop reads CAWSVLGLETQYF. CDR3 in DNA: TGTGCCTGGAGCGTTCTGGGGCTTGAGACCCAGTACTTC.